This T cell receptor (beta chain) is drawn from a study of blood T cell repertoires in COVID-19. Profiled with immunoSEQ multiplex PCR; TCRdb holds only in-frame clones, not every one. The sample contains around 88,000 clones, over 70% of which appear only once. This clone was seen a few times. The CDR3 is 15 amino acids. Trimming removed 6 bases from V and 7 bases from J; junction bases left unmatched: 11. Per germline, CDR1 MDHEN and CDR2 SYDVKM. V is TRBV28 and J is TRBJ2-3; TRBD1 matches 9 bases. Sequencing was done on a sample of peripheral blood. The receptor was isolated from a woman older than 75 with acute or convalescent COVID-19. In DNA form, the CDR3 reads TGTGCCAGCAGCCCCCGGGGGACAGGGCGGTATACGCAGTATTTT. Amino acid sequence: CASSPRGTGRYTQYF.